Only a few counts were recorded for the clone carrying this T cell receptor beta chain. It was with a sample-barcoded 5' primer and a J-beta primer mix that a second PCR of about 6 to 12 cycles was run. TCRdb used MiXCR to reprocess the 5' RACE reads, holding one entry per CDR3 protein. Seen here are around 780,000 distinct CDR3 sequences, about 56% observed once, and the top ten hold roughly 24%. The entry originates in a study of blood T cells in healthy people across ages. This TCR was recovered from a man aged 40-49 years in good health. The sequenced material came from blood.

CDR3 region: CASSTVAGPNEQFF. The DNA for the CDR3 is TGTGCCAGCAGCACAGTAGCGGGGCCCAATGAGCAGTTCTTC. The J gene is TRBJ2-1, the V gene TRBV7-2; 8 nucleotides line up with TRBD2. This CDR3 has 14 amino acids. CDR1 and CDR2 from the germline V gene are SGHTA and FQGNSA. V lost 5 bases and J lost 6; bases outside the gene matches: 6. The complete variable domain, with remaining parts taken from reference TRBV7-2 and TRBJ2-1, reads GAGVSQSPSNKVTEKGKDVELRCDPISGHTALYWYRQSLGQGLEFLIYFQGNSAPDKSGLPSDRFSAERTGGSVSTLTIQRTQQEDSAVYLCASSTVAGPNEQFFGPGTRLTVL.